This entry lists 25 T cell receptor beta chains sequenced from one sample in a study of T cell clones after liver transplantation. Assay used: immunoSEQ multiplex PCR; TCRdb lists only in-frame clones, some missing. Among around 21,000 clones, roughly 92% were seen once, and the ten largest hold more than 20%. The sequencing used CD8+ T cells from blood, collected around 25 months after liver transplant. These receptors all stem from a human patient who received a liver transplant. Some T cells could come from the graft donor.

The V call is TRBV19, the J call TRBJ2-1, with 12 bases matching TRBD2. This CDR3 region has 16 residues. With V trimmed by 1 base and J by 4 bases, 2 bases remained unmatched. Germline V lookup: CDR1 LNHDA, CDR2 SQIVND (reference sequence). In nucleotides, the CDR3 is TGTGCCAGTAGTATAGCCCTAGCGGGAGGGTACAATGAGCAGTTCTTC. This translates into CASSIALAGGYNEQFF.

The V gene is TRBV19, the J gene TRBJ2-3, with a weak D call TRBD2 (6 bases). Per the germline V gene, CDR1 is LNHDA and CDR2 is SQIVND (reference sequence). The CDR3 spans 15 residues. Trimming stripped 3 bases from V and 2 bases from J, with 12 bases between. The CDR3 loop reads CASSIIGLHTDTQYF. The CDR3 coding sequence is TGTGCCAGTAGTATTATAGGACTACACACAGATACGCAGTATTTT.

This chain links TRBV6-6 with TRBJ2-7; 8 bases line up with TRBD1. The CDR3 is made up of 12 amino acids. The germline V gene has CDR1 MNHNY and CDR2 SVGAGI (reference sequence). With 11 bases clipped from V and 3 bases from J, the junction kept 6 bases outside the gene matches. The CDR3 here is CAAAGGYYEQYF. DNA of the CDR3: TGTGCCGCGGCAGGGGGCTACTACGAGCAGTACTTC.

Note on this clone: Other DNA sequences in this specimen translate into the identical CDR3. The chain couples TRBV27 to TRBJ1-1; D unclear. Looked up from germline, CDR1 is MNHEY and CDR2 is SMNVEV (reference sequence). This CDR3 comprises 15 residues. The germline V and J ends were trimmed by 0 bases and 1 base, with 9 bases remaining between them. The CDR3 region has the DNA TGTGCCAGCAGTTTATCCTCGAGAGGGAACACTGAAGCTTTCTTT. Its translation is CASSLSSRGNTEAFF.

The chain links TRBV4-3 to TRBJ2-2, with 12 bases that match TRBD2. V shed 5 bases and J 2 bases; nucleotides not matched to a gene: 6. The germline gives CDR1 LGHNA, CDR2 YSLEER. CDR3 length equals 17 residues. The CDR3, as DNA: TGCGCCAGCAGCACCCGGACTAGCGGGACCAACACCGGGGAGCTGTTTTTT. Translating gives CASSTRTSGTNTGELFF.

This chain connects TRBV12-5 to TRBJ2-3; 7 bases line up with TRBD2. Trimming took 0 bases from V and 3 from J; bases not matched to a gene: 3. CDR1 is LGHNT and CDR2 is FRNRAP in the germline V gene. CDR3 length: 15 residues. CDR3 nucleotides: TGTGCTAGTGGTTTGGTTGGCGGGAGAACAGATACGCAGTATTTT. Its protein is CASGLVGGRTDTQYF.

This clone is a singleton in its sample. The CDR3 reads CASSLGRDQPQHF. CDR3 DNA sequence: TGTGCCAGCAGTTTAGGGAGGGATCAGCCCCAGCATTTT. V and J are TRBV27 and TRBJ1-5; D remains unclear. V lost 2 bases and J lost 5, with 7 bases in between. The CDR3 is 13 amino acids. In germline, CDR1 is MNHEY, CDR2 SMNVEV (reference sequence).

The chain has TRBV7-9 and TRBJ1-2; 7 positions match TRBD1. Germline V gives CDR1 SEHNR, CDR2 FQNEAQ (reference sequence). The length of the CDR3 is 14 residues. The V gene end was trimmed by 5 bases and the J gene end by 6 bases; junction bases not matched to a gene: 9. DNA for the CDR3: TGTGCCAGCAGCGAGAAAGACAGGGTGCATGGCTACACCTTC. Its protein product is CASSEKDRVHGYTF.

This clone showed up just a few times. V usage is TRBV7-3 and J usage is TRBJ2-5, with TRBD1 as a possible D gene (5 bases). Germline-derived CDR1 and CDR2 are SGHTA and FQGTGA. V lost 2 bases and J 7 bases, leaving 11 bases between the germline ends. CDR3 length: 13 amino acids. CDR3 sequence reads: CASSLVQGWTQYF. The CDR3 DNA sequence: TGTGCCAGCAGCTTAGTGCAGGGCTGGACCCAGTACTTC. Looking up the rest from reference TRBV7-3 and TRBJ2-5 gives the full variable domain: GAGVSQTPSNKVTEKGKYVELRCDPISGHTALYWYRQSLGQGPEFLIYFQGTGAADDSGLPNDRFFAVRPEGSVSTLKIQRTERGDSAVYLCASSLVQGWTQYFGPGTRLLVL.

V and J are TRBV7-9 and TRBJ1-1; D is unresolved. The length of the CDR3 is 14 residues. CDR1 is SEHNR and CDR2 is FQNEAQ in the germline V gene (reference sequence). V lost 4 bases to trimming and J lost 3 bases, with 12 bases between them. Here the CDR3 reads CASSSQEAYTEAFF. Here the CDR3 DNA reads TGTGCCAGCAGCTCGCAGGAGGCGTACACTGAAGCTTTCTTT.

V and J are TRBV27 and TRBJ2-1, with 9 bases that match TRBD2. V lost 3 bases and J lost 6; bases outside the gene matches: 6. The CDR3 length is 15 residues. Germline V gene sequence: CDR1 MNHEY, CDR2 SMNVEV (reference sequence). The CDR3 DNA reads as TGTGCCAGCAGTTTTGGCGGGGGGGCCCTCAATGAGCAGTTCTTC. It yields the protein CASSFGGGALNEQFF.

The V call is TRBV29-1, the J call TRBJ2-5; TRBD1 aligns across 12 bases. The germline V gene has CDR1 SQVTM and CDR2 ANQGSEA. CDR3 length: 15 residues. V shed 1 base and J 4 bases; nucleotides not matched to a gene: 4. The CDR3 DNA reads as TGCAGCGTTGAAGCCCGGGACAGGGGGCGAGAGACCCAGTACTTC. Translation: CSVEARDRGRETQYF. Full variable domain (remainder filled in from reference TRBV29-1 and TRBJ2-5): SAVISQKPSRDICQRGTSLTIQCQVDSQVTMMFWYRQQPGQSLTLIATANQGSEATYESGFVIDKFPISRPNLTFSTLTVSNMSPEDSSIYLCSVEARDRGRETQYFGPGTRLLVL.

The chain has TRBV6-1 and TRBJ2-1; the D is unclear. Germline loops: CDR1 MNHNS, CDR2 SASEGT. Trimming cost V 4 bases and J 4 bases, with 8 bases left between them. This CDR3 region has 13 residues. CDR3 sequence reads: CASSVLLYNEQFF. CDR3 bases: TGTGCCAGCAGTGTTCTCTTATACAATGAGCAGTTCTTC.

The chain links TRBV6-1 to TRBJ2-1; TRBD2 aligns across 7 bases. The V gene's germline CDR1 is MNHNS and CDR2 SASEGT. The CDR3 totals 15 residues. The junction had 1 base not matched to a gene; V was cut back by 2 bases and J by 0 bases. CDR3 protein: CASSELAGSYNEQFF. CDR3 bases: TGTGCCAGCAGTGAATTAGCGGGCTCCTACAATGAGCAGTTCTTC.

V is TRBV27 and J is TRBJ2-3; 9 bases are a match to TRBD2. V gave up 2 bases and J gave up 6 bases; unmatched junction bases: 18. CDR1 is MNHEY and CDR2 is SMNVEV in the germline V gene (reference sequence). This CDR3 is 19 amino acids long. The CDR3 DNA reads as TGTGCCAGCAGTTTAAGTGATATAAGCGGGAGGCGGACCGAGGATACGCAGTATTTT. This codes for CASSLSDISGRRTEDTQYF.

V gene TRBV18 combines with J gene TRBJ2-7, with TRBD2 matching over 12 bases. CDR3 length: 19 residues. Germline CDR1 and CDR2: KGHSH and LQKENI. Trimming at V came to 4 bases and at J to 0 bases, leaving 13 bases not matched to a gene. The CDR3 nucleotides read TGTGCCAGCTCACGATCCAACATACTAGCGGGAGGCCCCTCCTACGAGCAGTACTTC. It encodes CASSRSNILAGGPSYEQYF. Full variable domain (remainder filled in from reference TRBV18 and TRBJ2-7): NAGVMQNPRHLVRRRGQEARLRCSPMKGHSHVYWYRQLPEEGLKFMVYLQKENIIDESGMPKERFSAEFPKEGPSILRIQQVVRGDSAAYFCASSRSNILAGGPSYEQYFGPGTRLTVT.

The chain has TRBV30 and TRBJ1-3; D is unclear. The CDR3 is made up of 13 amino acids. The V gene's germline CDR1 is GTSNPN and CDR2 SVGIG (reference sequence). The V end was cut by 1 base, the J end by 1 base, with 5 bases between. In nucleotides, the CDR3 is TGTGCCTGGAGTGCCGGTTCTGGAAACACCATATATTTT. It is translated as CAWSAGSGNTIYF.

This chain connects TRBV7-9 to TRBJ1-2, with D possibly TRBD1 on 6 matching bases. V shed 3 bases and J shed 6 bases, with 14 bases lying between them. Germline V CDR1 and CDR2: SEHNR, FQNEAQ (reference sequence). The CDR3 runs 14 residues. The CDR3 here is CASSLRQEGDGYTF. In nucleotides, the CDR3 is TGTGCCAGCAGCTTGAGACAGGAGGGGGATGGCTACACCTTC.

This clone was seen a single time. For the CDR3, the DNA is TGTGCCAGCAGCTTAGCCCCGGGACTAGGTCGCACAGATACGCAGTATTTT. It encodes CASSLAPGLGRTDTQYF. The genes are TRBV7-6 and TRBJ2-3; the match to TRBD2 covers 8 bases. Germline V gene data show CDR1 as SGHVS and CDR2 as FNYEAQ. This CDR3 is built from 17 residues. With 0 bases clipped from V and 1 base from J, the junction kept 6 bases outside the gene matches.

The DNA for the CDR3 is TGTGCCACCGCCGGTCCCCTCGAGACAGGGCCCTCCTACGAGCAGTACTTC. Its protein is CATAGPLETGPSYEQYF. The chain joins TRBV25-1 to TRBJ2-7; 7 positions match TRBD1. This CDR3 region has 17 residues. Unmatched junction bases numbered 18, after V lost 10 bases and J lost 0 bases. CDR1 is MGHDK and CDR2 is SYGVNS in the germline V gene.

The chain carries TRBV4-1 and TRBJ2-7; tentative D call: TRBD2 (6 bases). CDR1 and CDR2 (germline): MGHRA, YSYEKL. V dropped 1 base and J dropped 5 bases, with 9 bases sitting between them. The CDR3 runs 13 residues. The chain's CDR3 is CASSQGGGNEQYF. The CDR3 nucleotides are TGCGCCAGCAGCCAAGGTGGAGGGAACGAGCAGTACTTC.

Here the CDR3 reads CASSHTPGGELFF. CDR3 coding DNA: TGCGCCAGCAGCCATACCCCTGGCGGGGAGCTGTTTTTT. The chain is built from TRBV4-1 and TRBJ2-2, with D unresolved. V was cut by 3 bases and J by 7 bases, with 9 bases left in between. CDR1 is MGHRA, CDR2 YSYEKL, per germline. This CDR3 region has 13 residues.

V gene TRBV13 combines with J gene TRBJ2-1, with 9 bases fitting TRBD1. The germline CDR1 and CDR2 sequences are PRHDT and FYEKMQ (reference sequence). Germline trimming cut 5 bases from V and 6 bases from J; bases unmatched to any gene: 2. There are 13 residues in the CDR3. CDR3 amino acids: CASSQGQGNEQFF. The CDR3 DNA reads as TGTGCCAGCAGCCAGGGACAGGGCAATGAGCAGTTCTTC.

The chain has TRBV28 and TRBJ2-7; D may be TRBD1 or TRBD2 (6 bases each). CDR3 size: 18 residues. Germline V CDR1 and CDR2: MDHEN, SYDVKM. V lost 2 bases to trimming and J lost 5 bases, with 25 bases between them. The CDR3 DNA reads TGTGCCAGCAGTTTAAATAAGGGGGGCACCCTAAAGGGTAACGAGCAGTACTTC. Translated, it gives CASSLNKGGTLKGNEQYF.

This clone was recorded only once. The chain couples TRBV29-1 to TRBJ1-1, with 8 bases lining up with TRBD1. The ends lost 6 bases at V and 3 bases at J; junction bases unmatched: 21. Germline CDR1 reads SQVTM; CDR2 reads ANQGSEA. The CDR3 has 18 residues. In DNA, the CDR3 is TGCAGCGTCACCCCCGAAAGACACTCAATCAGGGGGCACACTGAAGCTTTCTTT. It is translated as CSVTPERHSIRGHTEAFF.